The sequence of this T cell receptor beta chain was determined in a study of blood T cells in healthy people across ages. In each sample, at least 7 million PBMCs were isolated. The CDR3 runs to 15 residues. Germline CDR1 reads MGHDK; CDR2 reads SYGVNS. Using a J-beta primer mix together with a sample-barcoded 5' primer, a second PCR was run for roughly 6 to 11 cycles. Every sample returned 3 million or more CDR3-containing paired-end reads. MiXCR, applied by TCRdb to the 5' RACE reads, yields one record per CDR3 protein. In the table there are about 830,000 distinct CDR3 sequences, roughly 60% of which are singletons.

Sequenced sample: blood. This clonotype originated in a man younger than 45 in good health. The genes are TRBV25-1 and TRBJ2-4; TRBD1 agrees at 10 bases. The J call may not be correct, given that the DNA end is closer to TRBJ2-7. Here the CDR3 reads CASSEGTGVLYEQYF. In nucleotides, the CDR3 is TGTGCCAGCAGTGAAGGGACAGGGGTCCTATACGAGCAGTACTTC.